The 27 T cell receptor beta chains below all came from one sample that was sequenced in a study of blood T cell repertoires in COVID-19. Some clones are missing from TCRdb's copy, which holds only in-frame ones; the method was immunoSEQ multiplex PCR. The sample consists of about 150,000 clones, under 90% of them appearing once. The sequencing sample was made of peripheral blood. These receptors were collected from a woman older than 75 with active or convalescent COVID-19.

The J gene is TRBJ2-7, the V gene TRBV30, with a tentative D call TRBD2 (5 bases). Germline V gene sequence: CDR1 GTSNPN, CDR2 SVGIG (reference sequence). Between the trimmed V and J ends, which lost 2 bases and 7 bases, there was a span of 9 bases. The CDR3 contains 11 residues. Written as DNA, the CDR3 is TGTGCCTGGAGTAACCGGGAAGAGCAGTACTTC. It translates to CAWSNREEQYF.

This clone was seen only a few times. The rearrangement joins TRBV6-1 to TRBJ1-5; 10 bases align to TRBD1. Unmatched junction bases numbered 5, after V lost 3 bases and J lost 6 bases. The CDR3 runs 15 residues. Germline V lookup: CDR1 MNHNS, CDR2 SASEGT. The DNA for the CDR3 is TGTGCCAGCAGTGATACTGACAGGGGGCTTCAGCCCCAGCATTTT. Protein product: CASSDTDRGLQPQHF.

The count of this clone is one. This chain links TRBV5-6 with TRBJ2-3; 10 bases fit TRBD2. With V trimmed by 1 base and J by 2 bases, 13 bases remained unmatched. CDR3 length: 19 amino acids. Germline V gene data show CDR1 as SGHDT and CDR2 as YYEEEE. CDR3 protein: CASSLLGRVSGRDTDTQYF. The CDR3 DNA is TGTGCCAGCAGCTTGTTGGGTCGGGTGAGCGGGAGGGACACAGATACGCAGTATTTT.

This chain links TRBV7-3 with TRBJ2-1, with D possibly being TRBD2 (6 bases). Germline V gene data show CDR1 as SGHTA and CDR2 as FQGTGA. CDR3 size: 14 residues. The V gene lost 2 bases and the J gene lost 1 base, with 6 bases spanning the gap. CDR3 sequence: CASSLAGSYNEQFF. CDR3 sequence (DNA): TGTGCCAGCAGCTTAGCGGGATCCTACAATGAGCAGTTCTTC. The variable domain in full, completed from reference TRBV7-3 and TRBJ2-1, reads GAGVSQTPSNKVTEKGKYVELRCDPISGHTALYWYRQSLGQGPEFLIYFQGTGAADDSGLPNDRFFAVRPEGSVSTLKIQRTERGDSAVYLCASSLAGSYNEQFFGPGTRLTVL.

The chain employs TRBV2 and TRBJ2-2; 7 positions agree with TRBD1. This CDR3 is 16 amino acids long. V trimming: 4 bases; J trimming: 1 base; junction bases outside the gene matches: 6. Germline V lookup: CDR1 SNHLY, CDR2 FYNNEI. In nucleotides, the CDR3 is TGTGCCAGCAGTGCCCAGGGGGTACAGAACACCGGGGAGCTGTTTTTT. Translating it yields CASSAQGVQNTGELFF.

The chain employs TRBV5-1 and TRBJ2-5; weak D call: TRBD1 (5 bases). The CDR3 loop spans 14 amino acids. Trimming stripped 2 bases from V and 4 bases from J, with 12 bases between. Germline V lookup: CDR1 SGHRS, CDR2 YFSETQ. DNA for the CDR3: TGCGCCAGCAGCTTTGATCAGACAGCAGAGACCCAGTACTTC. Amino acid sequence: CASSFDQTAETQYF.

The rearrangement uses TRBV29-1 and TRBJ2-1, with 7 positions matching TRBD1. Germline loops: CDR1 SQVTM, CDR2 ANQGSEA. Unmatched junction bases numbered 2, after V lost 6 bases and J lost 3 bases. This CDR3 comprises 12 residues. The chain's CDR3 is CSVGDSYNEQFF. The CDR3 nucleotides are TGCAGCGTAGGGGACAGCTACAATGAGCAGTTCTTC.

This chain joins TRBV7-3 and TRBJ2-3, with 12 bases identical to TRBD2. This CDR3 has 17 amino acids. The germline V gene encodes CDR1 SGHTA and CDR2 FQGTGA. J gave up 0 bases and V 5 bases, and 6 bases lay outside the gene matches. CDR3 loop: CASSRRTSGTSTDTQYF. CDR3 DNA sequence: TGTGCCAGCAGCCGGCGGACTAGCGGGACCAGCACAGATACGCAGTATTTT.

The V and J genes are TRBV11-3 and TRBJ2-1; 7 bases align to TRBD2. This CDR3 contains 14 residues. V lost 5 bases and J lost 9; bases outside the gene matches: 10. Germline V gives CDR1 SGHNT, CDR2 YENEEA. The CDR3 sequence: CASSPLMTSSEQFF. CDR3 bases: TGTGCCAGCAGCCCTTTGATGACTAGCTCTGAGCAGTTCTTC.

The chain combines TRBV18 with TRBJ1-1; D remains ambiguous. V was cut by 1 base and J by 4 bases, with 10 bases left in between. CDR1 and CDR2 from the germline V gene are KGHSH and LQKENI. The CDR3 spans 14 residues. For the CDR3, the DNA is TGTGCCAGCTCACCACAGGAGTTCATCACTGAAGCTTTCTTT. It translates to CASSPQEFITEAFF.

The chain joins TRBV7-2 to TRBJ2-5, with D maybe TRBD2 (5 bases). Germline lookup yields CDR1 SGHTA and CDR2 FQGNSA. The V and J ends lost 3 bases and 5 bases respectively, with 16 bases between them. The CDR3 is 15 residues long. As DNA, the CDR3 is TGTGCCAGCAGCTTGGGAGCAAATCCGCAGGAGACCCAGTACTTC. Its protein product is CASSLGANPQETQYF.

V usage is TRBV19 and J usage is TRBJ1-1, with TRBD1 identical over 10 bases. This CDR3 has 15 amino acids. Germline V gene lookup returns CDR1 LNHDA and CDR2 SQIVND (reference sequence). J lost 5 bases, V lost 5 bases, and 8 bases had no gene match. CDR3 sequence reads: CASSPRRQGATEAFF. The CDR3 coding sequence is TGTGCCAGTAGTCCCCGTAGACAGGGGGCAACTGAAGCTTTCTTT.

This sequence joins TRBV12-3 or TRBV12-4 and TRBJ2-4, with D perhaps matching TRBD1 (6 bases). The CDR3 sequence is 13 residues long. V was trimmed by 6 bases and J by 9 bases, leaving 15 bases between them. The CDR3 DNA reads as TGTGCCAGCAGGACCGTACAGGGAGCCATTCAGTACTTC. Translating gives CASRTVQGAIQYF.

The chain combines TRBV24-1 with TRBJ2-7, with 8 bases lining up with TRBD2. Germline assignment: CDR1 KGHDR and CDR2 SFDVKD. CDR3 size: 15 residues. V dropped 4 bases and J dropped 7; count of bases not matched to a gene: 11. CDR3 sequence reads: CATSDREAGAGEQYF. CDR3 coding DNA: TGTGCCACCAGTGACCGGGAAGCGGGAGCAGGGGAGCAGTACTTC.

At least ten counts were recorded for this clone. The V gene is TRBV4-1, the J gene TRBJ2-5; 13 nucleotides match TRBD2. Germline-derived CDR1 and CDR2 are MGHRA and YSYEKL. The CDR3 consists of 15 residues. With V trimmed by 4 bases and J by 11 bases, 10 bases remained unmatched. CDR3 bases: TGCGCCAGCAGCCTTAGTGAACTAGCGGGAGGGGAGCAGTACTTC. Translated, it gives CASSLSELAGGEQYF.

The V call is TRBV9, the J call TRBJ2-1, with D perhaps matching TRBD1 (7 bases). The V end lost 3 bases, the J end lost 5 bases, and 21 bases lay between the germline ends. This CDR3 is 17 amino acids long. Germline V gene data show CDR1 as SGDLS and CDR2 as YYNGEE. For the CDR3, the DNA is TGTGCCAGCAGCGAATCGCCAGGGGGTAGCGGAAACAATGAGCAGTTCTTC. The encoded protein is CASSESPGGSGNNEQFF.

This clone has just one count. J is TRBJ2-1 and V is TRBV30; TRBD2 matches at 14 bases. Losses at the gene ends were 5 bases for V and 8 bases for J; bases not matched to a gene: 8. Germline V gene data show CDR1 as GTSNPN and CDR2 as SVGIG (reference sequence). This CDR3 has 15 residues. CDR3 loop: CAWERLAGGRDEQFF. In nucleotides, the CDR3 is TGTGCCTGGGAAAGACTAGCGGGAGGGCGGGATGAGCAGTTCTTC.

The chain's CDR3 is CASRRGWDTEAFF. The DNA for the CDR3 is TGTGCCAGCAGGAGGGGGTGGGATACTGAAGCTTTCTTT. The chain combines TRBV6-1 with TRBJ1-1; TRBD1 is a possible D gene (6 bases). Trimming took 6 bases from V and 5 from J, leaving 13 bases between them. Germline V gene lookup returns CDR1 MNHNS and CDR2 SASEGT. The CDR3 extends over 13 amino acids.

V gene TRBV9 combines with J gene TRBJ1-6, with unresolved D. Germline V gene data show CDR1 as SGDLS and CDR2 as YYNGEE. The CDR3 covers 16 residues. Trimming cost V 2 bases and J 0 bases, with 9 bases left between them. CDR3 region: CASSVRASSYNSPLHF. The CDR3 coding sequence is TGTGCCAGCAGCGTCAGAGCGAGCTCCTATAATTCACCCCTCCACTTT.

This clone came up a few times. J is TRBJ1-3 and V is TRBV30, with 7 bases that match TRBD1. CDR1 and CDR2 (germline): GTSNPN, SVGIG (reference sequence). V lost 2 bases, J lost 2 bases, and 3 bases stayed unmatched. This CDR3 has 14 amino acids. CDR3 amino acids: CAWSLGQTGNTIYF. For the CDR3, the DNA is TGTGCCTGGAGTCTGGGACAGACTGGAAACACCATATATTTT.

This clone was counted a few times. The chain combines TRBV19 with TRBJ1-2, with no clear D. V was shortened by 5 bases and J by 2 bases, with 12 bases between the two germline ends. The CDR3 spans 14 residues. Germline V gene data show CDR1 as LNHDA and CDR2 as SQIVND (reference sequence). This CDR3 is CASSEPGQNYGYTF. The CDR3 bases are TGTGCCAGTAGTGAGCCAGGCCAGAACTATGGCTACACCTTC.

The chain uses TRBV19 and TRBJ1-2; 10 bases are shared with TRBD1. Trimming took 3 bases from V and 3 from J; bases not matched to a gene: 4. The CDR3 totals 15 residues. Germline lookup yields CDR1 LNHDA and CDR2 SQIVND (reference sequence). CDR3 coding DNA: TGTGCCAGTAGTATGTCTGGACAGGGGGACTATGGCTACACCTTC. Amino acid sequence: CASSMSGQGDYGYTF.

The rearrangement links TRBV28 to TRBJ2-1, with TRBD2 matching over 10 bases. Trimming removed 2 bases from V and 4 bases from J; junction bases left unmatched: 2. CDR1 is MDHEN and CDR2 is SYDVKM in the germline V gene. The CDR3 runs 15 residues. The CDR3 DNA is TGTGCCAGCAGTTTAGCACTAGCGGGATACAATGAGCAGTTCTTC. Translated, it gives CASSLALAGYNEQFF.

The J gene is TRBJ1-3, the V gene TRBV7-3; a weak D match, TRBD1 (6 bases). The CDR3 extends over 16 amino acids. The V end was cut by 5 bases, the J end by 4 bases, with 18 bases between. Germline V gene sequence: CDR1 SGHTA, CDR2 FQGTGA. CDR3 sequence (DNA): TGTGCCAGCAGCCACAGGGTCGGGAAGGAAGGAAACACCATATATTTT. As protein: CASSHRVGKEGNTIYF.

The rearrangement joins TRBV7-3 to TRBJ1-6; 7 bases fit TRBD1. The CDR3 is 15 amino acids. The junction had 3 bases not matched to a gene; V was cut back by 1 base and J by 6 bases. Germline V gives CDR1 SGHTA, CDR2 FQGTGA. The CDR3 loop is CASSLNPGGNSPLHF. CDR3 nucleotide sequence: TGTGCCAGCAGCTTAAATCCAGGGGGTAATTCACCCCTCCACTTT.

This clone was observed a few times. This sequence joins TRBV9 and TRBJ2-7; 10 bases map to TRBD1. V was clipped by 7 bases and J by 1 base; unmatched bases: 2. This CDR3 has 13 amino acids. Germline CDR1 SGDLS, CDR2 YYNGEE. The CDR3 is CASGQGDSYEQYF. The CDR3 DNA sequence: TGTGCCAGCGGACAGGGGGATTCCTACGAGCAGTACTTC. Together with reference TRBV9 and TRBJ2-7, the CDR3 gives the full variable domain: DSGVTQTPKHLITATGQRVTLRCSPRSGDLSVYWYQQSLDQGLQFLIQYYNGEERAKGNILERFSAQQFPDLHSELNLSSLELGDSALYFCASGQGDSYEQYFGPGTRLTVT.

The rearrangement links TRBV27 to TRBJ2-5; D perhaps matches TRBD1 (5 bases). Trimming removed 0 bases from V and 5 bases from J, with 10 bases in between. The CDR3 length is 14 residues. CDR1 and CDR2 from the germline V gene are MNHEY and SMNVEV (reference sequence). CDR3 in DNA: TGTGCCAGCAGTTTATCAGGGGTCGGGGAGACCCAGTACTTC. It is translated as CASSLSGVGETQYF.